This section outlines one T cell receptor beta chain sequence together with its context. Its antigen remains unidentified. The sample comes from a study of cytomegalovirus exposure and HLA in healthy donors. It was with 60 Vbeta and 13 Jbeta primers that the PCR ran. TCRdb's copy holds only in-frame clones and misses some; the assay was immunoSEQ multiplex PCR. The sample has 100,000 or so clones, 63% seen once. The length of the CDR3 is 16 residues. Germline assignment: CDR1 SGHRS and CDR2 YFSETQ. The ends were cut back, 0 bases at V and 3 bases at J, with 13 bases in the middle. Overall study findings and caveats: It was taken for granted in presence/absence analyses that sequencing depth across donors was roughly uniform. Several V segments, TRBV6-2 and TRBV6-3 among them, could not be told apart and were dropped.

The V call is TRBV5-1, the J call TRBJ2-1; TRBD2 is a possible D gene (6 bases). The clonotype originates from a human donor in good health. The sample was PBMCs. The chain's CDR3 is CASSLVGGWNYNEQFF. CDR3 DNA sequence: TGCGCCAGCAGCTTGGTCGGGGGTTGGAACTACAATGAGCAGTTCTTC.